These 10 T cell receptor beta chains originate from one sample sequenced in a study of T cell repertoires in cytomegalovirus infection. TCRdb fed the reads into MiXCR, producing one record per CDR3 protein. Of 250,000 or so distinct CDR3 sequences in the sample, less than 9.5% were seen once. The source material was PBMCs. The source is a human donor in good health (CMV status not recorded). Some clones in this sample may be carry-over from other donors' samples.

At least ten counts were recorded for this clonotype. V usage is TRBV7-2 and J usage is TRBJ2-1; D is perhaps TRBD2 (5 bases). Germline lookup yields CDR1 SGHTA and CDR2 FQGNSA. The CDR3 is made up of 16 amino acids. V dropped 2 bases and J dropped 8 bases, with 19 bases sitting between them. This chain's CDR3 is CASSLLLAGAAHEQFF. The CDR3 DNA follows: TGTGCCAGCAGCTTACTATTGGCGGGCGCCGCTCATGAGCAGTTCTTC.

This clonotype was found many times. The rearrangement uses TRBV28 and TRBJ1-2; 9 bases line up with TRBD1. The CDR3 extends over 13 amino acids. Unmatched junction bases numbered 4, after V lost 3 bases and J lost 8 bases. The germline V gene has CDR1 MDHEN and CDR2 SYDVKM. CDR3 in DNA: TGTGCCAGCAGTTTCACAGGGGGCAGGGGCTACACCTTC. Translated, it gives CASSFTGGRGYTF.

There are a few counts of this clonotype. The chain employs TRBV29-1 and TRBJ1-5; no firm D call. Germline CDR1 reads SQVTM; CDR2 reads ANQGSEA. This CDR3 region has 13 residues. The V end was cut by 6 bases, the J end by 0 bases, with 9 bases between. The CDR3 here is CSVSENSNQPQHF. The DNA for the CDR3 is TGCAGCGTATCAGAAAATAGCAATCAGCCCCAGCATTTT.

The V call is TRBV11-2, the J call TRBJ1-6; D gene ambiguous. The CDR3 has 15 residues. In germline, CDR1 is SGHAT, CDR2 FQNNGV. Trimming shortened V by 4 bases and J by 14 bases, and 21 bases separated the two germline ends. CDR3 residues: CASSSPGSWSEALHF. CDR3 nucleotides: TGTGCCAGCAGCTCACCCGGGAGTTGGTCCGAGGCCCTCCACTTT.

This clonotype was found many times. The V gene is TRBV5-5, the J gene TRBJ2-2; D uncertain. Germline V gene lookup returns CDR1 SGHKS and CDR2 YYEKEE (reference sequence). The CDR3 covers 12 residues. The germline V and J ends were trimmed by 2 bases and 7 bases, with 6 bases remaining between them. CDR3: CASSLGVGELFF. The CDR3 DNA is TGTGCCAGCAGCTTAGGAGTCGGGGAGCTGTTTTTT.

At least ten counts were recorded for this clonotype. V is TRBV2 and J is TRBJ2-1, with 10 bases aligning to TRBD2. This CDR3 contains 15 residues. From germline, CDR1 is SNHLY and CDR2 FYNNEI. V was clipped by 2 bases and J by 15 bases; unmatched bases: 13. As DNA, the CDR3 is TGTGCCAGCAGTGAACTGCTAGCGGGGGAAACGAATCCGTTCTTC. Its translation is CASSELLAGETNPFF.

This clonotype was seen ten or more times. The V call is TRBV7-2, the J call TRBJ1-2, with D tentatively TRBD1 (5 bases). Trimming took 1 base from V and 6 from J, leaving 9 bases between them. This CDR3 has 13 amino acids. CDR1 is SGHTA and CDR2 is FQGNSA in the germline V gene. CDR3 DNA sequence: TGTGCCAGCAGCTTAGTCCCAGGGAATGGCTACACCTTC. It codes for CASSLVPGNGYTF.

This clonotype was counted ten times or more. The CDR3 DNA is TGTGCCAGCAGGCCTAACAGGGGCTATAATTCACCCCTCCACTTT. This gives the protein CASRPNRGYNSPLHF. V is TRBV7-2 and J is TRBJ1-6, with TRBD1 identical over 7 bases. CDR3 length: 15 amino acids. The germline CDR1 and CDR2 sequences are SGHTA and FQGNSA. The J segment lost 3 bases and the V segment lost 6 bases, leaving 5 bases of the junction unmatched.

This clonotype has more than one count but fewer than ten. This chain joins TRBV6-6 and TRBJ2-1; a possible D gene is TRBD2 (5 bases). Germline CDR1 and CDR2: MNHNY and SVGAGI (reference sequence). V shed 6 bases and J shed 8 bases, with 14 bases lying between them. The CDR3 is made up of 13 amino acids. For the CDR3, the DNA is TGTGCCAGCAGACGGACCCCCGGGGATGAGCAGTTCTTC. It encodes CASRRTPGDEQFF.

This clonotype appeared many times. J is TRBJ2-7 and V is TRBV19, with D maybe TRBD2 (6 bases). The CDR3 runs 12 residues. Germline V gene data show CDR1 as LNHDA and CDR2 as SQIVND (reference sequence). With 10 bases removed from V and 7 bases from J, the gap between germline ends came to 17 bases. CDR3 DNA sequence: TGTGCCACCGGGTCGGGGGTGGGAGAGCAGTACTTC. Translating it yields CATGSGVGEQYF.